The source of this T cell receptor (beta chain) is a study of blood T cell repertoires in COVID-19. This clone has a handful of counts. Method: immunoSEQ multiplex PCR; TCRdb's copy keeps in-frame clones and lacks some. In the table there are about 250,000 clones, roughly 80% of which are singletons. The CDR3 is 12 amino acids. Germline loops: CDR1 LGHDT, CDR2 YNNKEL (reference sequence). The ends were cut back, 3 bases at V and 7 bases at J, with 9 bases in the middle. Sequencing used PBMCs or T cells enriched from blood (not recorded which). This clonotype was obtained from a man aged 35 to 55 who had been exposed to COVID-19. The rearrangement uses TRBV3-1 (or the pseudogene TRBV3-2) and TRBJ1-2, with D perhaps matching TRBD1 (5 bases). Here the CDR3 reads CASSQPDSGYTF. In DNA form, the CDR3 reads TGTGCCAGCAGCCAGCCTGACAGTGGCTACACCTTC.